The rows below give T cell receptor beta chains drawn from one sample of a study of T cells in Graves' hyperthyroidism and ophthalmopathy. TCRdb reprocessed the multiplex PCR reads via MiXCR and lists one record per CDR3 protein. The profile shows 370,000 or so distinct CDR3 sequences, just under 25% of them singletons. Source material: blood. All receptors come from a man aged 50-60 years with Graves' hyperthyroidism. CDR3s include the opening cysteine and the closing phenylalanine or tryptophan. A D gene is named only where the DNA matches it firmly. Clone size appears in some rows only: once, few, many, or a class for an expanded clone.

>TRBJ2-7|.|.|TRBV18
TGTGCCAGCTCACCCTTGGAGGGGGCGGGAGAGCAGTACTTC
CASSPLEGAGEQYF
>TRBJ2-5|few|.|TRBV10-1
TGCGCCAGCAGTGCTTACCGGGACGTTCAGAGGGAGACCCAGTACTTC
CASSAYRDVQRETQYF
>TRBJ2-7|.|.|TRBV5-1
TGCGCCAGCAGCTTGGCCGGTGGGCAGGGGAGTAACGAGCAGTACTTC
CASSLAGGQGSNEQYF
>TRBJ2-7|.|.|TRBV2
TGTGCCAGCAGTGAGGGTTTTGGCACCTCCTACGAGCAGTACTTC
CASSEGFGTSYEQYF
>TRBJ2-1|.|TRBD2|TRBV6-1
TGTGCCAGCACCTCCCTGACTAGCGGGAATGAGCAGTTCTTC
CASTSLTSGNEQFF
>TRBJ2-7|.|.|TRBV7-2
TGTGCCAGCAGCTACCAAGCGGGACAAACCGAGGAGCAGTACTTC
CASSYQAGQTEEQYF
>TRBJ1-1|many|TRBD1|TRBV6-5
TGTGCCAGCAGTTACTCCGGGACAGGCAACACTGAAGCTTTCTTT
CASSYSGTGNTEAFF
>TRBJ1-2|many|.|TRBV3-1
TGTGCCAGCAGCCAAGGAGCAGCGAACTATGGCTACACCTTC
CASSQGAANYGYTF
>TRBJ1-1|many|.|TRBV24-1
TGTGCCACCAGTGACCCGAAAACCGGGAAGGGCACTGAAGCTTTCTTT
CATSDPKTGKGTEAFF
>TRBJ2-3|many|TRBD2|TRBV27
TGTGCCAGCCGAAACCGACTAGCGCACACAGATACGCAGTATTTT
CASRNRLAHTDTQYF
>TRBJ2-7|.|.|TRBV27
TGTGCCAGCAGTTTTTATAACTCCTACGAGCAGTACTTC
CASSFYNSYEQYF
>TRBJ1-5|.|TRBD1|TRBV2
TGTGCCAGCAGCCGGGACAGGGGGAATCTTTATAGCAATCAGCCCCAGCATTTT
CASSRDRGNLYSNQPQHF
>TRBJ2-1|few|TRBD2|TRBV7-3
TGTGCCAGCAGCGCCCGCTCCCCTAGCGGGAGTAGCAATGAGCAGTTCTTC
CASSARSPSGSSNEQFF
>TRBJ1-1|few|.|TRBV2
TGTGCCAGCAGTGAATGGGGTAGCAGGGGAACTGAAGCTTTCTTT
CASSEWGSRGTEAFF
>TRBJ2-1|few|.|TRBV28
TGTGCCAGCAGTATCGAGACTAGGTGGCAGTTCTTC
CASSIETRWQFF
>TRBJ2-3|few|.|TRBV4-1
TGCGCCAGCAGCCCCCTGGAGGGGGACACAGATACGCAGTATTTT
CASSPLEGDTDTQYF
>TRBJ1-1|.|.|TRBV27
TGTGCCAGCAGTTTATATAGGGAATCAGAAGCTTTCTTT
CASSLYRESEAFF
>TRBJ1-5|.|.|TRBV3-1
TGTGCCAGCAGCCTTGACAGGTTTCAGCCCCAGCATTTT
CASSLDRFQPQHF
>TRBJ2-3|.|.|TRBV28
TGTGCCAGCAGTTTCGGCGACAGTGACACAGATACGCAGTATTTT
CASSFGDSDTDTQYF
>TRBJ2-6|.|.|TRBV5-1
TGCGCCAGCAGCTTGGCCCTGGGGGCCAACGTCCTGACTTTC
CASSLALGANVLTF
>TRBJ1-1|few|.|TRBV11-3
TGTGCCAGCAGCTTAGATCAGGCTGAAGCTTTCTTT
CASSLDQAEAFF